The 29 T cell receptor beta chains below all came from one sample that was sequenced in a study of OX40 agonist ivuxolimab in advanced cancers. Profiling relied on immunoSEQ multiplex PCR, and the TCRdb table lists in-frame clones only, not all of them. The sample has approximately 100,000 clones, about nine tenths seen once. This specimen consisted of CD4+ or CD8+ T cells sorted from blood, obtained in a trial of the OX40 agonist ivuxolimab. Source of these receptors: an adult with an advanced solid tumor such as melanoma, head and neck, liver or kidney cancer.

This chain links TRBV11-2 with TRBJ2-2, with 10 bases lining up with TRBD2. CDR1 is SGHAT and CDR2 is FQNNGV in the germline V gene. The J segment lost 6 bases and the V segment lost 6 bases, leaving 7 bases of the junction unmatched. This CDR3 spans 15 amino acids. CDR3 bases: TGTGCCAGCAGATCCGGGACTAGCGTTTCCGGGGAGCTGTTTTTT. Its translation: CASRSGTSVSGELFF.

The rearrangement links TRBV7-9 to TRBJ1-4; D call uncertain. V lost 2 bases and J lost 8, with 6 bases in between. The CDR3 is made up of 12 amino acids. Per the germline V gene, CDR1 is SEHNR and CDR2 is FQNEAQ (reference sequence). CDR3 DNA: TGTGCCAGCAGCTTAACGGGGGAAAAACTGTTTTTT. It is translated as CASSLTGEKLFF.

A word on this clone: The sample carries other DNA sequences with the same CDR3. The rearrangement links TRBV5-4 to TRBJ2-5, with D perhaps being TRBD1 or TRBD2 (6 bases each). V was pared by 1 base and J by 3 bases, with 7 bases between. CDR1 is SGHNT and CDR2 is YYREEE in the germline V gene (reference sequence). The CDR3 sequence is 13 residues long. This CDR3 reads CASSLRGEETQYF. CDR3 DNA: TGTGCCAGCAGCTTGAGGGGGGAAGAGACCCAGTACTTC.

The rearrangement uses TRBV7-2 and TRBJ2-1; TRBD2 might be the D (5 bases). In germline, CDR1 is SGHTA, CDR2 FQGNSA. Trimming took 3 bases from V and 5 from J, leaving 8 bases between them. This CDR3 has 13 amino acids. CDR3 amino acids: CASSFVSDNEQFF. In DNA, the CDR3 is TGTGCCAGCAGCTTTGTTAGCGACAATGAGCAGTTCTTC.

Here the CDR3 DNA reads TGTGCCTGGAGTGAGGGGTTTTATCAGCCCCAGCATTTT. This translates into CAWSEGFYQPQHF. The V call is TRBV30, the J call TRBJ1-5, with D perhaps matching TRBD1 (5 bases). CDR1 is GTSNPN and CDR2 is SVGIG in the germline V gene (reference sequence). The CDR3 loop spans 13 amino acids. The V gene lost 1 base and the J gene lost 5 bases, with 9 bases spanning the gap.

The chain has TRBV7-2 and TRBJ2-7, with 7 bases fitting TRBD2. Looked up from germline, CDR1 is SGHTA and CDR2 is FQGNSA. This CDR3 has 13 residues. Trimming cost V 2 bases and J 3 bases; bases outside gene matches: 1. The CDR3 sequence: CASSLRDYYEQYF. CDR3 DNA: TGTGCCAGCAGCTTAAGGGACTACTACGAGCAGTACTTC.

The chain uses TRBV9 and TRBJ2-5; weak D call: TRBD2 (6 bases). The CDR3 runs to 14 residues. V was clipped by 0 bases and J by 7 bases, with 13 bases between them. Germline CDR1 and CDR2: SGDLS and YYNGEE. The CDR3 DNA is TGTGCCAGCAGCGTAGAGCCCGCCGGGGGGACCCAGTACTTC. This codes for CASSVEPAGGTQYF.

The V call is TRBV27, the J call TRBJ2-1; maybe TRBD2 (6 bases). Germline loops: CDR1 MNHEY, CDR2 SMNVEV (reference sequence). The V end was cut by 0 bases, the J end by 14 bases, with 8 bases between. CDR3 length equals 11 residues. The CDR3 region has the DNA TGTGCCAGCAGTTTATCGCGCGGGGAGTTCTTC. It codes for CASSLSRGEFF.

The J gene is TRBJ2-5, the V gene TRBV28; weak D call: TRBD2 (7 bases). Germline V CDR1 and CDR2: MDHEN, SYDVKM. The CDR3 is 14 amino acids. Trimming took off 10 bases at V and 4 bases at J, with 19 bases between the two ends. CDR3 sequence (DNA): TGTGCCATTAACGGGGGGCCCTCGAGAGAGACCCAGTACTTC. Amino acid sequence: CAINGGPSRETQYF.

V and J are TRBV6-6 and TRBJ1-1, with a tentative D call TRBD1 (5 bases). The V gene's germline CDR1 is MNHNY and CDR2 SVGAGI (reference sequence). V was cut by 6 bases and J by 1 base, with 12 bases left in between. The CDR3 runs 14 residues. The CDR3 loop reads CASRWGRGNTEAFF. The CDR3 DNA is TGTGCCAGCAGATGGGGACGTGGGAACACTGAAGCTTTCTTT.

The chain combines TRBV5-4 with TRBJ2-3; D could derive from TRBD1 or TRBD2 (5 bases each). V shed 0 bases and J shed 1 base, with 9 bases lying between them. The CDR3 contains 15 residues. Germline V gene sequence: CDR1 SGHNT, CDR2 YYREEE (reference sequence). The CDR3 DNA follows: TGTGCCAGCAGCTTGGGAGGGGCGGGCACAGATACGCAGTATTTT. It translates to CASSLGGAGTDTQYF.

Only one count was recorded for this clone. The chain combines TRBV2 with TRBJ1-5; D possibly corresponds to TRBD1 (5 bases). Germline CDR1 SNHLY, CDR2 FYNNEI. The CDR3 is made up of 17 amino acids. Trimming took off 3 bases at V and 0 bases at J, with 15 bases between the two ends. The CDR3 DNA reads as TGTGCCAGCAGTGATTCATACCGGGGCACTAGCAATCAGCCCCAGCATTTT. Protein sequence: CASSDSYRGTSNQPQHF.

The V gene is TRBV18, the J gene TRBJ2-3, with 8 positions matching TRBD1. Unmatched junction bases numbered 5, after V lost 6 bases and J lost 6 bases. Germline V gene lookup returns CDR1 KGHSH and CDR2 LQKENI. The length of the CDR3 is 13 residues. This CDR3 is CASSQGASDTQYF. For the CDR3, the DNA is TGTGCCAGCTCCCAGGGGGCATCGGATACGCAGTATTTT.

This chain joins TRBV5-6 and TRBJ1-4; D may be TRBD1 (5 bases). V was pared by 3 bases and J by 0 bases, with 9 bases between. Germline values: CDR1 SGHDT, CDR2 YYEEEE. The CDR3 length is 15 residues. The CDR3 DNA is TGTGCCAGCAGCTGGCAGGGTTCAACTAATGAAAAACTGTTTTTT. Amino acid sequence: CASSWQGSTNEKLFF.

The chain combines TRBV30 with TRBJ2-5; no definite D call. Germline V gene data show CDR1 as GTSNPN and CDR2 as SVGIG (reference sequence). The length of the CDR3 is 13 residues. V was clipped by 1 base and J by 0 bases, with 6 bases between them. The CDR3 loop is CAWSGRNQETQYF. CDR3 nucleotides: TGTGCCTGGAGTGGACGCAACCAAGAGACCCAGTACTTC.

This chain uses TRBV14 with TRBJ1-5; D gene ambiguous. This CDR3 contains 15 residues. The germline V gene encodes CDR1 SGHDN and CDR2 FVKESK. Deletions cut 3 bases from V and 5 bases from J, with 14 bases between. The CDR3 is CASSHRQGRDQPQHF. DNA for the CDR3: TGTGCCAGCAGCCATCGTCAAGGGAGGGATCAGCCCCAGCATTTT.

The genes are TRBV5-1 and TRBJ1-1, with 9 bases that match TRBD1. The CDR3 runs 14 residues. V lost 3 bases and J lost 5; bases outside the gene matches: 5. Per germline, CDR1 SGHRS and CDR2 YFSETQ. The CDR3 protein is CASSYGQGMTEAFF. The CDR3 coding sequence is TGCGCCAGCAGCTATGGACAGGGGATGACTGAAGCTTTCTTT.

This clone was picked up one time. The chain recombines TRBV5-1 with TRBJ2-5; either TRBD1 or TRBD2 may fit D (5 bases each). In germline, CDR1 is SGHRS, CDR2 YFSETQ. This CDR3 is built from 11 residues. The germline V and J ends were trimmed by 7 bases and 5 bases, with 9 bases remaining between them. CDR3 residues: CASHWGETQYF. The CDR3, as DNA: TGCGCCAGCCACTGGGGGGAGACCCAGTACTTC.

The V call is TRBV7-9, the J call TRBJ2-7, with D perhaps TRBD1 (6 bases). V lost 7 bases to trimming and J lost 5 bases, with 15 bases between them. This CDR3 is built from 13 residues. CDR1 and CDR2 (germline): SEHNR, FQNEAQ (reference sequence). This CDR3 is CASTGTGWHEQYF. CDR3 sequence (DNA): TGTGCCAGCACCGGAACAGGGTGGCACGAGCAGTACTTC.

For this clone: The sample holds other DNA sequences that translate to the same CDR3. The V gene is TRBV5-1, the J gene TRBJ1-4, with TRBD1 matching 10 bases. With 0 bases clipped from V and 6 bases from J, the junction kept 5 bases outside the gene matches. Germline V gene sequence: CDR1 SGHRS, CDR2 YFSETQ. This CDR3 has 16 amino acids. The CDR3 coding sequence is TGCGCCAGCAGCTTGGGGACCGGGACAGGGGATGAAAAACTGTTTTTT. Amino acids: CASSLGTGTGDEKLFF.

The chain links TRBV5-8 to TRBJ1-2; D gene uncertain. Trimming pared 9 bases from V and 6 bases from J, leaving 21 bases between. Germline V gene sequence: CDR1 SGHTS, CDR2 YDEGEE. The CDR3 runs to 14 residues. The DNA of the CDR3 is TGTGCCACCGGCATGGGTAGGGAGGTTGATGGCTACACCTTC. Its translation is CATGMGREVDGYTF.

This clone was found once. CDR3 amino acids: CASSLEGAMNTEAFF. The CDR3 DNA sequence: TGTGCCAGCAGCTTGGAGGGGGCAATGAACACTGAAGCTTTCTTT. The chain uses TRBV11-2 and TRBJ1-1; TRBD1 agrees at 7 bases. Germline V gives CDR1 SGHAT, CDR2 FQNNGV. V was pared by 3 bases and J by 0 bases, with 4 bases of the junction left unmatched. The CDR3 totals 15 residues.

This clone has a single count. V usage is TRBV5-1 and J usage is TRBJ1-3; 7 bases map to TRBD1. Germline values: CDR1 SGHRS, CDR2 YFSETQ. The CDR3 is 15 amino acids. The V and J ends lost 0 bases and 2 bases, in that order; junction bases with no gene match: 2. Here the CDR3 reads CASSLVTGTGNTIYF. CDR3 sequence (DNA): TGCGCCAGCAGCTTGGTGACAGGGACTGGAAACACCATATATTTT.

The V and J genes are TRBV10-3 and TRBJ2-7; D uncertain. The CDR3 consists of 16 residues. Germline values: CDR1 ENHRY, CDR2 SYGVKD. V was trimmed by 2 bases and J by 3 bases, leaving 17 bases between them. CDR3 in amino acids: CAISEVRSRHDYEQYF. The CDR3 bases are TGTGCCATCAGTGAGGTTCGTAGCCGGCACGACTACGAGCAGTACTTC.

The CDR3 is CASRRTGGTGELFF. The CDR3 coding sequence is TGTGCCAGCCGCCGGACAGGGGGGACCGGGGAGCTGTTTTTT. The chain combines TRBV28 with TRBJ2-2, with TRBD1 matching 10 bases. Trimming cost V 8 bases and J 5 bases; bases outside gene matches: 5. This CDR3 spans 14 amino acids. Per the germline V gene, CDR1 is MDHEN and CDR2 is SYDVKM.

About this clone: Other DNA sequences in this specimen translate into the identical CDR3. The rearrangement uses TRBV7-9 and TRBJ2-2, with unresolved D. Trimming removed 6 bases from V and 1 base from J, with 6 bases in between. This CDR3 has 13 residues. CDR1 is SEHNR, CDR2 FQNEAQ, per germline (reference sequence). CDR3 sequence reads: CASSLGNTGELFF. In nucleotides, the CDR3 is TGTGCCAGCAGTCTAGGGAACACCGGGGAGCTGTTTTTT.

The chain combines TRBV9 with TRBJ1-4; no definite D call. Germline CDR1 is SGDLS and CDR2 is YYNGEE. V was clipped by 0 bases and J by 4 bases, with 10 bases between them. This CDR3 is 15 amino acids long. The CDR3 nucleotides read TGTGCCAGCAGCGTAGACCCGACCTTTAATGAAAAACTGTTTTTT. This codes for CASSVDPTFNEKLFF.

This rearrangement joins TRBV10-2 to TRBJ2-7; the match to TRBD2 covers 10 bases. The germline V gene encodes CDR1 WSHSY and CDR2 SAAADI. With V trimmed by 3 bases and J by 4 bases, 6 bases remained unmatched. The CDR3 is made up of 15 amino acids. DNA of the CDR3: TGCGCCAGCAGTGAAAGCGGGGGGGAAAGGTACGAGCAGTACTTC. The encoded protein is CASSESGGERYEQYF.

This chain uses TRBV18 with TRBJ2-7; 7 bases are shared with TRBD1. Germline values: CDR1 KGHSH, CDR2 LQKENI. V lost 3 bases to trimming and J lost 6 bases; unmatched junction nucleotides: 11. This CDR3 is built from 15 residues. The CDR3 DNA follows: TGTGCCAGCTCACCTACCCTACAGGGGATCGGCGAGCAGTACTTC. Protein product: CASSPTLQGIGEQYF.